The T cell receptor (beta chain) described here comes from a study of T-cell reconstitution after alpha-beta-depleted transplantation in children. The authors prepared the TCRbeta library with unique molecular identifiers. TCRdb re-called the PCR reads through MiXCR, storing one row per CDR3 protein. The sample consists of about 180,000 distinct CDR3 sequences, 11% of them appearing once. Ten or more counts support this clonotype. Its antigen is unknown. Study results and caveats: At the one-year point after transplant, T-cell counts and TCRbeta diversity were found to come mostly from T cells that had been newly produced. For some patients, TCRbeta diversity was high at day 60 because of recipient T cells and thymic progenitors that survived.

The CDR3 is 17 amino acids. V shed 3 bases and J 7 bases; nucleotides not matched to a gene: 13. In germline, CDR1 is MDHEN, CDR2 SYDVKM. The TCR originated in a boy aged 2 to 10 with acute myeloid leukemia, due to receive a stem cell transplant. This sample comprised PBMCs, obtained before TCRalphabeta/CD19-depleted stem cell transplant. The genes are TRBV28 and TRBJ2-3; 10 bases agree with TRBD2. The CDR3 is CASSLALSAGGRNTQYF. The CDR3 DNA reads as TGTGCCAGCAGTTTGGCCCTCTCAGCGGGGGGGCGGAATACGCAGTATTTT.